The 10 T cell receptor beta chains listed next were all sequenced from one sample in a study of cytomegalovirus exposure and HLA in healthy donors. The PCR was carried out with 60 Vbeta primers and 13 Jbeta primers. This table comes from immunoSEQ multiplex PCR, and its TCRdb copy is limited to in-frame clones, with some not included. This sample has 150,000 to 200,000 clones, with 77% found just once. The material sequenced was PBMCs. The receptors stem from a woman aged 25 to 45 in good health and CMV-seronegative.

The rearrangement joins TRBV9 to TRBJ1-1; D perhaps matches TRBD1 (6 bases). The CDR3 runs to 14 residues. CDR1 is SGDLS, CDR2 YYNGEE, per germline. Trimming pared 6 bases from V and 1 base from J, leaving 13 bases between. CDR3 coding DNA: TGTGCCAGCACCTTGGACAGCCAGAACACTGAAGCTTTCTTT. It codes for CASTLDSQNTEAFF.

The rearrangement joins TRBV6-5 to TRBJ2-1; maybe TRBD2 (6 bases). Germline V CDR1 and CDR2: MNHEY, SVGAGI. V lost 6 bases, J lost 8 bases, and 14 bases lay in between. The CDR3 length is 13 residues. The CDR3 sequence is CASSQTREDEQFF. The DNA for the CDR3 is TGTGCCAGCAGCCAGACTAGGGAGGATGAGCAGTTCTTC.

The J gene is TRBJ1-3, the V gene TRBV6-6; TRBD1 matches 7 bases. CDR1 is MNHNY and CDR2 is SVGAGI in the germline V gene (reference sequence). There are 14 residues in the CDR3. J lost 4 bases, V lost 6 bases, and 6 bases had no gene match. The chain's CDR3 is CASSHRQGGNTIYF. CDR3 DNA sequence: TGTGCCAGCAGCCACAGACAGGGAGGAAACACCATATATTTT.

This clone has just a few counts. The chain employs TRBV7-2 and TRBJ2-5; 8 bases align to TRBD2. The DNA end favors TRBJ2-7, so the J call may be wrong. The CDR3 runs to 15 residues. Looked up from germline, CDR1 is SGHTA and CDR2 is FQGNSA. CDR3 residues: CASSQAGGRSYEQYF. DNA of the CDR3: TGTGCCAGCAGCCAGGCGGGGGGCAGGTCCTACGAGCAGTACTTC.

In its sample, this clone was seen once. The rearrangement links TRBV7-2 to TRBJ1-4; D perhaps matches TRBD1 (6 bases). This CDR3 has 15 residues. From germline, CDR1 is SGHTA and CDR2 FQGNSA. V gave up 5 bases and J gave up 4 bases, with 14 bases separating them. This chain's CDR3 is CASSPRGGRNEKLFF. The CDR3 DNA follows: TGTGCCAGCAGCCCCCGGGGGGGGCGTAATGAAAAACTGTTTTTT.

CDR3 DNA: TGTGCCAGCAGCCGCTCGGGACTAGCGGGATACGAGCAGTACTTC. Its protein product is CASSRSGLAGYEQYF. V usage is TRBV7-9 and J usage is TRBJ2-7; 13 nucleotides match TRBD2. V was pared by 5 bases and J by 4 bases, with 5 bases of the junction left unmatched. CDR1 and CDR2 (germline): SEHNR, FQNEAQ (reference sequence). This CDR3 has 15 amino acids.

This chain joins TRBV6-1 and TRBJ1-5; D might be TRBD1 (5 bases). CDR1 and CDR2 from the germline V gene are MNHNS and SASEGT. The germline V and J ends were trimmed by 11 bases and 6 bases, with 17 bases remaining between them. The CDR3 is 13 residues long. The CDR3 loop is CAGGVGHSQPQHF. CDR3 bases: TGTGCCGGAGGGGTCGGACATAGTCAGCCCCAGCATTTT.

The chain is built from TRBV15 and TRBJ2-2; 8 positions agree with TRBD1. Unmatched junction bases numbered 12, after V lost 2 bases and J lost 1 base. Per germline, CDR1 LNHNV and CDR2 YYDKDF (reference sequence). This CDR3 has 19 residues. CDR3 region: CATSRKWGTGTQNTGELFF. CDR3 in DNA: TGTGCCACCAGCAGAAAGTGGGGGACAGGCACCCAGAACACCGGGGAGCTGTTTTTT.

The J gene is TRBJ1-6, the V gene TRBV27; D ambiguous. V shed 4 bases and J shed 4 bases, with 14 bases lying between them. The CDR3 loop spans 16 amino acids. The germline CDR1 and CDR2 sequences are MNHEY and SMNVEV (reference sequence). Here the CDR3 DNA reads TGTGCCAGCAGTTCCCCACAGCGGAGTTATAATTCACCCCTCCACTTT. Translated: CASSSPQRSYNSPLHF.

The chain recombines TRBV5-1 with TRBJ1-2; 7 nucleotides match TRBD1. The CDR3 has 15 residues. The ends lost 4 bases at V and 6 bases at J; junction bases unmatched: 12. Germline V CDR1 and CDR2: SGHRS, YFSETQ. Written as DNA, the CDR3 is TGCGCCAGCAGCCCGGGACAGCTGGGAATAAATGGCTACACCTTC. This sequence encodes CASSPGQLGINGYTF.